The next 5 T cell receptor beta chains were all read from a single sample in a study of blood T cells in healthy people across ages. Through a sample-barcoded 5' primer and a J-beta primer mix, a second PCR was run for about 6 to 12 cycles. MiXCR, run by TCRdb on the 5' RACE reads, gives a single entry per CDR3 protein. The sample shows around 1.5 million distinct CDR3 sequences, 59% of them seen only once. Material: blood. All receptors derive from a man younger than 30 in good health.

The chain recombines TRBV9 with TRBJ1-1; no clear D gene. Germline assignment: CDR1 SGDLS and CDR2 YYNGEE. Between the trimmed V and J ends, which lost 0 bases and 5 bases, there was a span of 14 bases. CDR3 length: 15 amino acids. The CDR3, as DNA: TGTGCCAGCAGCGTAGCTTCTTCCTCGGGGACTGAAGCTTTCTTT. Residues: CASSVASSSGTEAFF.

This clonotype was observed once. One junction end disagrees with the germline gene, perhaps due to a read error. CDR3 loop: CAGSQDGPSQETQYF. The CDR3 DNA reads as TGCGCCGGCAGCCAAGATGGGCCAAGCCAAGAGACCCAGTACTTC. The V and J genes are TRBV4-1 and TRBJ2-5; D is undetermined. This CDR3 comprises 15 residues. Germline CDR1 and CDR2: MGHRA and YSYEKL.

The chain links TRBV7-6 to TRBJ1-3; D uncertain. Trimming cost V 6 bases and J 8 bases, with 14 bases left between them. Germline CDR1 SGHVS, CDR2 FNYEAQ. The CDR3 consists of 13 residues. Here the CDR3 DNA reads TGTGCCAGCAGAGCGACCCGGGATGACACCATATATTTT. This codes for CASRATRDDTIYF.

The chain employs TRBV4-1 and TRBJ2-5; 7 bases align to TRBD1. The J call is uncertain, as TRBJ2-7 better fits the DNA end. The CDR3 contains 16 residues. CDR1 and CDR2 from the germline V gene are MGHRA and YSYEKL. CDR3 coding DNA: TGCGCCAGCAGCCCATTCGGGACAGATGGAGTCTACGAGCAGTACTTC. Protein sequence: CASSPFGTDGVYEQYF.

The chain couples TRBV20-1 to TRBJ2-1, with D perhaps being TRBD1 or TRBD2 (5 bases each). TRBJ2-7 matches the DNA end more closely, so the J call is doubtful. This CDR3 is built from 12 residues. Per germline, CDR1 DFQATT and CDR2 SNEGSKA (reference sequence). CDR3 region: CSASGAYNEQYF. The DNA for the CDR3 is TGCAGTGCTAGCGGGGCATACAATGAGCAGTACTTC.